This T cell receptor beta chain was obtained from a study of human T cells and chemical hapten exposure. Study background: Each patch test put 0.01% DPC on the upper back, and results were read at 6 days. Alopecia universalis, totalis or areata was present in patients who were mostly female.

Germline lookup yields CDR1 MNHNY and CDR2 SVGAGI (reference sequence). V shed 0 bases and J 4 bases; nucleotides not matched to a gene: 6. The CDR3 contains 16 residues. As for time point: patch test 2, 6 weeks after DPC sensitization. Documented treatment: therapeutic diphenylcyclopropenone sensitization with weekly scalp DPC. The study extracted total RNA from unfractionated whole blood. TCRdb recomputed calls from the RACE reads with MiXCR, one row per CDR3 protein. The sample consists of some 84,000 distinct CDR3 sequences, about 10% of them appearing once. The material was whole blood, obtained in connection with sensitization to the hapten diphenylcyclopropenone (DPC). The rearrangement links TRBV6-6 to TRBJ2-3; 8 bases line up with TRBD1. The TCR was taken from a woman in her forties or fifties with alopecia areata. Some clones in this sample may be carry-over from other donors' samples. In DNA, the CDR3 is TGTGCCAGCAGTTACTCGCCGGACAGGGAGGCAGATACGCAGTATTTT. It codes for CASSYSPDREADTQYF.